This T cell receptor beta chain was obtained from a study of shared clonotypes between healthy human individuals. The CDR3 runs to 16 residues. V shed 4 bases and J shed 7 bases, with 22 bases lying between them. In germline, CDR1 is KGHSH, CDR2 LQKENI. Here immunoSEQ multiplex PCR was the method, and the copy in TCRdb shows in-frame clones only, minus some. The sample consists of more than 2 million clones, about 94% of them appearing once. The material sequenced was naive CD4+ T cells sorted from blood. The subset was: CD45RA+ positively selected. The rearrangement joins TRBV18 to TRBJ1-1; a possible D gene is TRBD1 (5 bases). The receptor was isolated from a man aged 18 to 30 in good health. The chain's CDR3 is CASSQMDRGRGLEAFF. The CDR3 nucleotides read TGTGCCAGCTCACAGATGGACCGGGGCCGAGGCCTTGAAGCTTTCTTT.